Sequencing of this T cell receptor beta chain was carried out in a study of T cells in Graves' hyperthyroidism and ophthalmopathy (dated by TCRdb to between 2018 and 2021). With respect to the entire study: Peripheral blood samples were taken at initial diagnosis, before any treatment was given. Following sampling, methimazole starting at 30 mg daily was given to hyperthyroidism patients, and high-dose intravenous methylprednisolone was given to ophthalmopathy patients. The paper reports TCR Vbeta CDR3 sequencing of over 120 peripheral blood samples: 40 to 45 ophthalmopathy, 70 to 85 hyperthyroidism and approximately 17 progressor patients. Prospective prediction of ophthalmopathy was tested in an independent validation cohort consisting of 18 to 20 hyperthyroidism patients and approximately 16 patients who later progressed to ophthalmopathy. TCR V-J signatures able to tell the groups apart were searched for in a discovery cohort of 90 to 100 patients, of whom 43 had Graves' ophthalmopathy and about 60 had stable Graves' hyperthyroidism. In addition, the study compared T-cell repertoires in thyroid tissue and in blood from roughly 6 Graves' hyperthyroidism patients. The approximately 90 discovery patients were randomly split 7:3 into training and test sets. What the research found in general, with its limitations: A 13 V-J signature model separated ophthalmopathy from stable hyperthyroidism, with approximately 87% sensitivity and around 84% specificity in cross-validation and 80%/75% in testing. Most expanded thyroid clonotypes (frequency above 0.001) were also detected in blood, suggesting blood repertoires may reflect thyroid immune responses. In validation, the model predicted progression to ophthalmopathy with around 71% sensitivity and approximately 72% specificity, a median of approximately 6.7 months before onset. Sample size was not statistically predetermined, and blinding of investigators to group allocation was not performed.

A patient counted as having stable Graves' hyperthyroidism if no progression to ophthalmopathy occurred over 18 months of follow-up. Hyperthyroidism patients were aged 18 to 65 years and newly diagnosed, with disease duration of less than 2 months. Exclusion was applied to patients with uncontrolled infections, other autoimmune diseases, pregnancy or lactation. Diagnoses were based on clinical symptoms, serum thyroxine and TRAb, thyroid ultrasound and orbital computed tomography. PBMCs were separated from 8 to 10 ml of fresh peripheral blood using Ficoll-Paque density gradient centrifugation. Total RNA was extracted with Trizol reagent, and quality was checked on an Agilent 2100 Bioanalyzer. The TCR beta CDR3 regions were amplified from the RNA transcripts. The first round of RT-PCR for the TCR CDR3 was performed with the HTBI primer set and the Qiagen OneStep RT-PCR kit. Libraries were constructed in a second round of multiplex PCR, after which size selection and purification were carried out. The libraries were sequenced on an Illumina HiSeq2000 using paired-end 100 bp reads. The source study handled its data this way. SOAPnuke was used to process the raw data, removing reads that contained adapters or uncalled bases, had a mean Phred below 15, or lacked an exact match to the constant primer or identifier. COPE v1.2.5 was used to merge high-quality paired reads, and clonotypes were defined as unique nucleotide sequences. MiTCR v1.1 was used to align clonotypes to the IMGT TRBV, TRBD and TRBJ reference segments. Only V-J combinations with frequency above 0.0001, covering about 99% of repertoires, were analysed. A TCS score was defined as the ratio between F50 (clonal expansion) and ExV (chaos), using BLOSUM62-based TCRdist between CDR3 peptides within each V-J. Welch's t-statistics and random forest reduced around 510 V-J features to roughly 13, which were used in a naive Bayes classifier (R e1071). TCRdb reanalyzed the raw reads on its own, using fastp at Q25 for trimming and MiXCR for clone calling, and kept in-frame beta chains. For every CDR3 protein sequence, its rows merge into one entry that carries the most common genes and DNA. The V and J calls here are based on TCRdb, not the publication. Present in this sample are some 360,000 distinct CDR3 sequences, roughly 14% of which were seen just once. Jointly, the top ten make up 9.5% to 11% of the sample.

With respect to this clonotype: Its target antigen remains unknown. The sample holds no much larger clone one base away, and base qualities are not on file.

This receptor was taken from a woman aged 55-70 years with Graves' hyperthyroidism. What was sequenced was blood.

The DNA sequence reads TGTGCCAGCAGTGACCCCGGGCAGGGTGTCTCTGGAAACACCATATATTTT. Its coded protein is CASSDPGQGVSGNTIYF. Here the chain combines TRBV2 and TRBJ1-3; the best D guess is TRBD1, with 5 bases matching. Trimming costs V 3 bases and J 0 bases, and their ends lie 15 bases apart. Spanning cysteine to phenylalanine, the CDR3 consists of 17 amino acids. Of the read, only the CDR3 DNA is kept; its 51 bases are in frame from base 1. The germline V gene yields SNHLY for CDR1 and FYNNEI for CDR2.